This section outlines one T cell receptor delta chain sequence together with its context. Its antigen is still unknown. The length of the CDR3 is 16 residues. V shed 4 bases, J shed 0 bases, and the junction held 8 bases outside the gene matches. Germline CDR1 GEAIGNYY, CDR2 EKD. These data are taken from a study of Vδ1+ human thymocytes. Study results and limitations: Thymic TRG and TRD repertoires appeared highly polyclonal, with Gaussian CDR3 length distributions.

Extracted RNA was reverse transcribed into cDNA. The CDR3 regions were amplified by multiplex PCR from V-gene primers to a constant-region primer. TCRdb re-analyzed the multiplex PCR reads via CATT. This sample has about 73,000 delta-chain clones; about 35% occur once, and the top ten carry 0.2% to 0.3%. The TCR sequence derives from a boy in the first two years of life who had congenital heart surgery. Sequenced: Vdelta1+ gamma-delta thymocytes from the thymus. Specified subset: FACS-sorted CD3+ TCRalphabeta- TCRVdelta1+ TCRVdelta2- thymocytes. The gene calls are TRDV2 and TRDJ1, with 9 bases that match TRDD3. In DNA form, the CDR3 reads TGTGCCTGTGAAACGGGGGATACCTCGTACACCGATAAACTCATCTTT. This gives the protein CACETGDTSYTDKLIF.